Each of the 4 T cell receptor beta chains below was sequenced from the same sample in a study of T cells in Graves' hyperthyroidism and ophthalmopathy. The investigators amplified TCR beta CDR3 regions from RNA transcripts. The TCR CDR3 first-round RT-PCR relied on the HTBI primer set. TCRdb re-called the multiplex PCR reads with MiXCR, one entry per CDR3 protein. Here the sample spans roughly 150,000 distinct CDR3 sequences, about 9.4% being singletons. The sequencing sample was made of blood. The receptor set was obtained from a woman aged 18-29 years with Graves' hyperthyroidism that later progressed to Graves' ophthalmopathy.

This clonotype came up many times. The genes are TRBV7-2 and TRBJ1-5, with D possibly matching TRBD1 (5 bases). CDR1 and CDR2 (germline): SGHTA, FQGNSA. Between the trimmed V and J ends, which lost 1 base and 7 bases, there was a span of 14 bases. The CDR3 covers 15 residues. The CDR3, as DNA: TGTGCCAGCAGCTTAGATGTTGGGGGAATGCAGCCCCAGCATTTT. Protein product: CASSLDVGGMQPQHF. Supplemented by reference TRBV7-2 and TRBJ1-5, the full variable domain reads GAGVSQSPSNKVTEKGKDVELRCDPISGHTALYWYRQSLGQGLEFLIYFQGNSAPDKSGLPSDRFSAERTGGSVSTLTIQRTQQEDSAVYLCASSLDVGGMQPQHFGDGTRLSIL.

In the case of this clonotype: One end of the junction varies from germline; a read error may be responsible. V gene TRBV19 combines with J gene TRBJ2-7; TRBD2 matches at 9 bases. This CDR3 is 14 amino acids long. Germline CDR1 reads LNHDA; CDR2 reads SQIVND (reference sequence). The CDR3 DNA follows: TGTGCCAGTATGGTTAGCGGGGGTACCTACGGGCAGTACTTC. It specifies CASMVSGGTYGQYF.

With respect to this clonotype: Relative to the germline gene, one junction end is altered; a read error may explain this. The chain has TRBV5-4 and TRBJ2-7; 9 bases align to TRBD2. Germline loops: CDR1 SGHNT, CDR2 YYREEE (reference sequence). This CDR3 comprises 14 residues. CDR3 nucleotide sequence: TGTGCCAACAGCCCGAGCGGGAGGACTTACGAGCAGTACTTC. It is translated as CANSPSGRTYEQYF.

In this sample, this clonotype turned up many times. The V call is TRBV5-1, the J call TRBJ1-2; 8 bases agree with TRBD1. CDR1 is SGHRS, CDR2 YFSETQ, per germline. Trimming at V came to 4 bases and at J to 3 bases, leaving 8 bases not matched to a gene. This CDR3 region has 15 residues. This CDR3 is CASSPDRGWDYGYTF. In DNA form, the CDR3 reads TGCGCCAGCAGCCCAGACAGGGGTTGGGACTATGGCTACACCTTC.